This is a list of T cell receptor beta chains from one sample in a study of CD8 T cells in ankylosing spondylitis. TCRdb reprocessed the 5' RACE reads via MiXCR and lists one record per CDR3 protein. Of 150,000 or so distinct CDR3 sequences in the sample, around 18% were seen once. Sequencing was done on a sample of blood, either unsorted or a sorted T cell fraction (not recorded which). These TCRs come from a male donor with ankylosing spondylitis or in good health (not recorded which). Both conserved end residues are part of each CDR3. The order of the fields is J gene, D gene, V gene, clone size, CDR3 DNA, CDR3 protein. D genes are given only for firm matches. Some rows have no size entry. The others give once, few or many, or a class for an expanded clone.

>TRBJ2-1|TRBD2|TRBV18|.
TGTGCCAGCTCACCAGAGCGACTAGCGGGTAATCAACTCTATGAGCAGTTCTTC
CASSPERLAGNQLYEQFF
>TRBJ2-2|.|TRBV5-6|many
TGTGCCAGCAGCTCATTCGACAGAAACACCGGGGAGCTGTTTTTT
CASSSFDRNTGELFF
>TRBJ2-4|.|TRBV10-3|many
TGTGCCATCAGTGAGAGCCTTCGGGGAGGCAAAAACATTCAGTACTTC
CAISESLRGGKNIQYF
>TRBJ1-2|.|TRBV29-1|few
TGCAGCGTCGGGACACAAGACTACACCTTC
CSVGTQDYTF
>TRBJ2-2|.|TRBV6-1|few
TGTGCCAGCAGTGAACCCCACACCGGGGAGCTGTTTTTT
CASSEPHTGELFF
>TRBJ1-1|.|TRBV7-2|.
TGTGCCAGCAGCTTAGTGGTAGTGAACACTGAAGCTTTCTTT
CASSLVVVNTEAFF
>TRBJ2-6|TRBD1|TRBV19|many
TGTGCCAGTAGGGTTGGGACAGCCTCTGGGGCCAACGTCCTGACTTTC
CASRVGTASGANVLTF
>TRBJ2-4|.|TRBV20-1|.
TGCAGTGTTGGGAGACAGGCCCCGGGACTTTTAAACATTGATCAGTACTTC
CSVGRQAPGLLNIDQYF
>TRBJ1-1|TRBD1|TRBV6-2/TRBV6-3|many
TGTGCCAGCAGTTACGGGACAGTGAACACTGAAGCTTTCTTT
CASSYGTVNTEAFF
>TRBJ2-7|TRBD1|TRBV6-6|few
TGTGCCAGCAGCGACCGGGACAGGGGAACCTACGAGCAGTACTTC
CASSDRDRGTYEQYF
>TRBJ2-2|.|TRBV7-9|.
TGTGCCAGCAGCTTAGTCACGAACACCGGGGAGCTGTTTTTT
CASSLVTNTGELFF
>TRBJ1-2|.|TRBV10-1|few
TGCGCCAGCAGTGAGTATCGGCAGGGAGGCTACACCTTC
CASSEYRQGGYTF
>TRBJ2-3|TRBD1|TRBV10-3|few
TGTGCCATCAGAGAACCGGGACAGGGCTTCACAGATACGCAGTATTTT
CAIREPGQGFTDTQYF
>TRBJ1-5|TRBD1|TRBV28|.
TGTGCCAGCACCTTCAGGGGGGCAGGTATACGCAATCAGCCCCAGCATTTT
CASTFRGAGIRNQPQHF
>TRBJ2-1|TRBD2|TRBV5-1|many
TGCGCCAGCAGCTCTAGGACTAGCGGGAGCGTTGAGCAGTTCTTC
CASSSRTSGSVEQFF
>TRBJ2-1|TRBD2|TRBV24-1|.
TGTGCCACCAGTGAGCCTACTAGCGGGACCTACAATGAGCAGTTCTTC
CATSEPTSGTYNEQFF
>TRBJ2-7|.|TRBV28|many
TGTGCCAGCAGTTTAAGAGCCTACGAGCAGTACTTC
CASSLRAYEQYF
>TRBJ2-7|.|TRBV6-5|few
TGTGCCAGCAGTTCCAGATCCTACGAGCAGTACTTC
CASSSRSYEQYF
>TRBJ1-1|.|TRBV6-5|few
TGTGCCAGCAGTTACGGGGGCTCGGAGAACACTGAAGCTTTCTTT
CASSYGGSENTEAFF
>TRBJ1-4|TRBD1|TRBV5-1|.
TGCGCCAGCAGCTTGTCGACAGGGGGCGGTAATGAAAAACTGTTTTTT
CASSLSTGGGNEKLFF
>TRBJ2-1|TRBD1|TRBV5-1|many
TGCGCCAGCAGCTTGCCCCGACAGGGGGCAGAAAAGCACAGCAATGAGCAGTTCTTC
CASSLPRQGAEKHSNEQFF
>TRBJ2-3|TRBD2|TRBV20-1|many
TGCAGTGCCGGGGGGGCTAGCGGGGACACAGATACGCAGTATTTT
CSAGGASGDTDTQYF
>TRBJ1-1|TRBD1|TRBV3-1|.
TGTGCCAGCAGCCAGAGGGACAGGGAGACTGAAGCTTTCTTT
CASSQRDRETEAFF
>TRBJ1-5|.|TRBV6-2/TRBV6-3|few
TGTGCCAGCAGCCGCCCCCTTCAGCCCCAGCATTTT
CASSRPLQPQHF
>TRBJ2-3|.|TRBV5-1|many
TGCGCCAGCAGCTTAGCACTAGCCGGCACAGATACGCAGTATTTT
CASSLALAGTDTQYF
>TRBJ2-7|TRBD2|TRBV20-1|.
TGCAGTGCTAGTGCTTCTGGGACTAGCGGAACCTACGAGCAGTACTTC
CSASASGTSGTYEQYF
>TRBJ2-3|.|TRBV2|few
TGTGCCAGCAGTGAAGAGCGGGTCTCAGATACGCAGTATTTT
CASSEERVSDTQYF
>TRBJ1-5|.|TRBV19|many
TGTGCCAGTAGTGAGCTACTGCCTAGTCCCCAGCATTTT
CASSELLPSPQHF
>TRBJ2-6|.|TRBV5-1|.
TGCGCCAGCAGCATTGACGGCTCTACCGTCCTGACTTTC
CASSIDGSTVLTF
>TRBJ1-5|.|TRBV5-1|many
TGCGCCAGATTTTTCCGACAGACGGATCTTAGCAATCAGCCCCAGCATTTT
CARFFRQTDLSNQPQHF
>TRBJ1-4|.|TRBV6-1|many
TGTGCCAGCAGCCCCTCTCAGGTCGGATTAAATGAAAAACTGTTTTTT
CASSPSQVGLNEKLFF
>TRBJ1-2|.|TRBV28|few
TGTGCCAGCACCATCACCGGCCTCATCACCTTC
CASTITGLITF
>TRBJ2-1|TRBD2|TRBV28|few
TGTGCCAGCAGTTTAACCGCTAGCGGGACCTACAATGAGCAGTTCTTC
CASSLTASGTYNEQFF
>TRBJ1-5|.|TRBV5-1|many
TGCGCCAGCAGCTTATCTGGAGGCGAGGGTCAGCCCCAGCATTTT
CASSLSGGEGQPQHF
>TRBJ1-5|.|TRBV5-6|.
TGTGCCAGCAGCTCCCTTCAAGCTAATCAGCCCCAGCATTTT
CASSSLQANQPQHF
>TRBJ2-1|TRBD1|TRBV3-1|few
TGTGCCAGCAGCCAAGGGACAGGGGCATCCTTC
CASSQGTGASF
>TRBJ1-5|.|TRBV20-1|few
TGCAGTGCTATTGACGGGGGCAATCAGCCCCAGCATTTT
CSAIDGGNQPQHF
>TRBJ1-1|.|TRBV6-4|.
TGTGCCAGCAGTGACTCAGAGAACACTGAAGCTTTCTTT
CASSDSENTEAFF
>TRBJ2-5|TRBD2|TRBV12-3/TRBV12-4|.
TGTGCCAGCAGTTACCGGGGGGTCCGAGAGACCCAGTACTTC
CASSYRGVRETQYF
>TRBJ1-2|.|TRBV5-1|.
TGCGCCAGCAGCTTGGCAAGGGCTAAACTCGATGGCTACACCTTC
CASSLARAKLDGYTF
>TRBJ1-2|.|TRBV3-1|.
TGTGCCAGCAGCCCGGACGGAAAGGGCAACTATGGCTACACCTTC
CASSPDGKGNYGYTF
>TRBJ2-7|.|TRBV28|few
TGTGCCAGCGGGGTTGCATCCTACGAGCAGTACTTC
CASGVASYEQYF
>TRBJ1-4|.|TRBV20-1|.
TGCAGTGCCTCCCCGCCGGGACCTAGGGAAAAACTGTTTTTT
CSASPPGPREKLFF
>TRBJ2-3|.|TRBV7-6|.
TGTGCCAGCAGCTTAGTCATCGAGGGTACGCAGTATTTT
CASSLVIEGTQYF
>TRBJ2-7|.|TRBV7-8|many
TGTGCCAGCAGCGCCAGGGGCAACGAGCAGTACTTC
CASSARGNEQYF
>TRBJ1-1|.|TRBV5-1|many
TGCGCCAGCAGCTTGGCTGTGGATGTGAACACTGAAGCTTTCTTT
CASSLAVDVNTEAFF
>TRBJ2-2|.|TRBV10-1|few
TGCGCCAGAGCCAACGACAAGGGGGTCGGCACCGGGGAGCTGTTTTTT
CARANDKGVGTGELFF
>TRBJ1-3|.|TRBV7-2|few
TGTGCCAGCAGCTTGGTTCACGGGAGCTCTGGAAACACCATATATTTT
CASSLVHGSSGNTIYF
>TRBJ2-1|TRBD2|TRBV27|many
TGTGCCAGCAGTTTACGTCGGGAGGCCAATGAGCAGTTCTTC
CASSLRREANEQFF
>TRBJ2-3|TRBD2|TRBV11-1|.
TGTGCCAGCAGCGAACTAGCGGGAGGTTACACAGATACGCAGTATTTT
CASSELAGGYTDTQYF
>TRBJ2-7|TRBD1|TRBV29-1|few
TGCAGCGTTGAAGATACAGGACAGGGGATGGACGAGCAGTACTTC
CSVEDTGQGMDEQYF
>TRBJ2-7|TRBD2|TRBV29-1|many
TGCAGCGCCTTGCTACTCGAGCGGGGGATCTACGAGCAGTACTTC
CSALLLERGIYEQYF
>TRBJ2-1|TRBD2|TRBV6-4|.
TGTGCCAGCAGTGACGGTGGCGGGAGTGACTCCTACAATGAGCAGTTCTTC
CASSDGGGSDSYNEQFF
>TRBJ2-1|TRBD1|TRBV7-9|.
TGTGCCAGCAGCTTAGTAGGGGGACAGGGAAACAATGAGCAGTTCTTC
CASSLVGGQGNNEQFF
>TRBJ2-1|.|TRBV5-5|few
TGTGCCAGCAGTATTGAGGATGACAATGAGCAGTTCTTC
CASSIEDDNEQFF
>TRBJ1-1|.|TRBV18|.
TGTGCCAGCTCGTCAGGGGTACGGGGTTTCACTGAAGCTTTCTTT
CASSSGVRGFTEAFF
>TRBJ2-1|.|TRBV3-1|many
TGTGCCAGCAGCCCTGGGACGTTTAGCTCCTACAATGAGCAGTTCTTC
CASSPGTFSSYNEQFF
>TRBJ2-2|.|TRBV5-1|many
TGCGCCAGCAGCTTGGTTCGGTCGGGACCGAACACCGGGGAGCTGTTTTTT
CASSLVRSGPNTGELFF
>TRBJ2-7|.|TRBV7-8|many
TGTGCCAGCAGCCGTATTCGTGACAGGCTGGAGCAGTACTTC
CASSRIRDRLEQYF